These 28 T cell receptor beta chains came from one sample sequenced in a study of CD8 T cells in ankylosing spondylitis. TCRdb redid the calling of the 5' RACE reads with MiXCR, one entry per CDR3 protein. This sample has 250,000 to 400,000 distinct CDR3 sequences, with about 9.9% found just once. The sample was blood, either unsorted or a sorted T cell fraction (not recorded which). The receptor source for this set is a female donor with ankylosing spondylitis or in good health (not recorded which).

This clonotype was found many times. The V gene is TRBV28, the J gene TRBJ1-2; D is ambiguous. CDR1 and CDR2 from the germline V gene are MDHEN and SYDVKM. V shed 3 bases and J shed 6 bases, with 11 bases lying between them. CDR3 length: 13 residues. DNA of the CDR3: TGTGCCAGCAGTTTTAGAACAGTGGATGGCTACACCTTC. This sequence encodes CASSFRTVDGYTF.

CDR3 in DNA: TGCGCCAGCAGCTCCGGGGACAGGGAGGATCAGCCCCAGCATTTT. It encodes CASSSGDREDQPQHF. The chain has TRBV5-1 and TRBJ1-5; TRBD1 aligns across 9 bases. The CDR3 totals 15 residues. J lost 5 bases, V lost 3 bases, and 6 bases had no gene match. In germline, CDR1 is SGHRS, CDR2 YFSETQ.

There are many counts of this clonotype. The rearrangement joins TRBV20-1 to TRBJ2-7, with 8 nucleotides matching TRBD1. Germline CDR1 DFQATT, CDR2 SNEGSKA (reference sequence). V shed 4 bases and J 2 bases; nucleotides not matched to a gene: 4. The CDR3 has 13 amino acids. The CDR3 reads CSAKGQATYEQYF. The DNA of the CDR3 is TGCAGTGCTAAGGGACAGGCCACCTACGAGCAGTACTTC.

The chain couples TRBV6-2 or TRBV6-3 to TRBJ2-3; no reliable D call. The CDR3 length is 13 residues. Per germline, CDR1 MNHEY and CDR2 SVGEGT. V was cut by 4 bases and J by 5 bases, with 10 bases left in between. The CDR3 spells CASSFLPGDTQYF. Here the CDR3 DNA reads TGTGCCAGCAGTTTTCTTCCGGGAGATACGCAGTATTTT.

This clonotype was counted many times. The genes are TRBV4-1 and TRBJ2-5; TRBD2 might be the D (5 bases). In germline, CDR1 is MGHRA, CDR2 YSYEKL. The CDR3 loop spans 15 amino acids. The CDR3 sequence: CASQTTSILGETQYF. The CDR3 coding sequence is TGCGCGTCCCAGACTACTAGTATTTTAGGAGAGACCCAGTACTTC.

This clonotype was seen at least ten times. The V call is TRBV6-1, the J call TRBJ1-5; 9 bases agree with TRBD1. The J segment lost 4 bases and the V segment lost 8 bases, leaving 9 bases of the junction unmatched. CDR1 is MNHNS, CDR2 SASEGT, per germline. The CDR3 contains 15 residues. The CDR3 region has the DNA TGTGCCAGCGGCCAGGCGGACAGGGGAAATCAGCCCCAGCATTTT. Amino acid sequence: CASGQADRGNQPQHF.

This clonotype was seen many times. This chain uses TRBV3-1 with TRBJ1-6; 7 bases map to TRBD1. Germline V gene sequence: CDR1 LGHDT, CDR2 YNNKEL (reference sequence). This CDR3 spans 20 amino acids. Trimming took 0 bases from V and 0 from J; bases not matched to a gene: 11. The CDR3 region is CASSQDPTGQAYSYNSPLHF. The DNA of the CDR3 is TGTGCCAGCAGCCAAGATCCGACTGGACAGGCTTACTCCTATAATTCACCCCTCCACTTT.

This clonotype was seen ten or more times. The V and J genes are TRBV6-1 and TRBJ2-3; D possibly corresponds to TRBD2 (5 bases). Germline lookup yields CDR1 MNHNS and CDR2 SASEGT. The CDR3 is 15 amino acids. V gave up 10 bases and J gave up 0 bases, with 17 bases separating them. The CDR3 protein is CATTAPSTSTDTQYF. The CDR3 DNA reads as TGTGCCACCACGGCGCCTAGCACAAGCACAGATACGCAGTATTTT.

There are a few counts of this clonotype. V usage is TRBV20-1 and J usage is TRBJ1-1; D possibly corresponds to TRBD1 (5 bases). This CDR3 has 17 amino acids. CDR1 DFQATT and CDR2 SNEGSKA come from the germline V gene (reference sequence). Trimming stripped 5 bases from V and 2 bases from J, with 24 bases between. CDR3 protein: CSALPPLRRGGNTEAFF. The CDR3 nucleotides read TGCAGTGCTCTCCCCCCTCTTCGGAGGGGTGGAAACACTGAAGCTTTCTTT.

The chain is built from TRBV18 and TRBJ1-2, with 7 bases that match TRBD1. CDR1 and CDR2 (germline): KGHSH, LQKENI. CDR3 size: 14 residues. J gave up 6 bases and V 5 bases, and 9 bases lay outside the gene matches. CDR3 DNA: TGTGCCAGCTCAAGAGAGATCGACAGGGATGGCTACACCTTC. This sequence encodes CASSREIDRDGYTF.

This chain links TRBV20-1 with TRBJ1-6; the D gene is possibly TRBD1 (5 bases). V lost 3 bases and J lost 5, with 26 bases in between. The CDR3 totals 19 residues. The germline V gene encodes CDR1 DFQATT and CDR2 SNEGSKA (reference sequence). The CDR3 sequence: CSASVVRENQGGNNSPLHF. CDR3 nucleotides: TGCAGTGCTAGTGTGGTTCGCGAAAATCAGGGTGGAAATAATTCACCCCTCCACTTT.

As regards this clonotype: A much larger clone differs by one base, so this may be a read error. The CDR3 here is CAIATSGGIGNEQFF. The CDR3 nucleotides read TGTGCCATCGCCACTAGCGGGGGGATTGGGAATGAGCAGTTCTTC. This rearrangement joins TRBV10-3 to TRBJ2-1; 12 bases agree with TRBD2. CDR1 is ENHRY and CDR2 is SYGVKD in the germline V gene. This CDR3 is built from 15 residues. Unmatched junction bases numbered 9, after V lost 8 bases and J lost 7 bases.

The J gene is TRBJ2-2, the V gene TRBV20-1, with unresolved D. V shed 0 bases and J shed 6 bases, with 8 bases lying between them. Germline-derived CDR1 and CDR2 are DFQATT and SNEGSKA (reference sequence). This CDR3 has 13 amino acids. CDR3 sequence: CSAREMDSGELFF. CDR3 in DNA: TGCAGTGCTAGAGAGATGGATTCCGGGGAGCTGTTTTTT.

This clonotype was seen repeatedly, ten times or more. Here the CDR3 DNA reads TGTGCCAGCAGCTTGGACAGGGAGGAAGCTTTCTTT. As protein: CASSLDREEAFF. The rearrangement uses TRBV7-9 and TRBJ1-1; 8 nucleotides agree with TRBD1. Looked up from germline, CDR1 is SEHNR and CDR2 is FQNEAQ (reference sequence). V shed 3 bases and J 8 bases; nucleotides not matched to a gene: 2. The CDR3 runs 12 residues.

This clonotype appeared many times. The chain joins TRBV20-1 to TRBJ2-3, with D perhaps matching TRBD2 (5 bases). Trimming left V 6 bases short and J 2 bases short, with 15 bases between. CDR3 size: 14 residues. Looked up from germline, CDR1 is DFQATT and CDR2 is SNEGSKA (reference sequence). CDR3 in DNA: TGCAGTGCACCGGACTCTTATACCACAGATACGCAGTATTTT. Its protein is CSAPDSYTTDTQYF.

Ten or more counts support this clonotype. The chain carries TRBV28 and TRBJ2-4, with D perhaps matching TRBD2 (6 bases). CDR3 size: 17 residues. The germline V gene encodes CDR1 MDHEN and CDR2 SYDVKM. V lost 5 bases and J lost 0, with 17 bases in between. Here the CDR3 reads CASSLPQAGLAKNIQYF. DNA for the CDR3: TGTGCCAGCAGTCTACCACAAGCGGGTCTAGCCAAAAACATTCAGTACTTC.

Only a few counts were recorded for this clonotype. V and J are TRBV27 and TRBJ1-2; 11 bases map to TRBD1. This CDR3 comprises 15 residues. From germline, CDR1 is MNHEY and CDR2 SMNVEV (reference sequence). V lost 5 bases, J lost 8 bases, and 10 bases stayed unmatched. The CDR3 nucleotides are TGTGCCAGCAGTGCCGGGACAGGGGGGCGAGGGGGCTACACCTTC. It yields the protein CASSAGTGGRGGYTF.

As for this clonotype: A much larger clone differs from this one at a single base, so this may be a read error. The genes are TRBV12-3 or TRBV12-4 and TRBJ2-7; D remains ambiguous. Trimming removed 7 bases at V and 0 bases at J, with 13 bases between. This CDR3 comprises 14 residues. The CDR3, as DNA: TGTGCCAGCACGCCGGGCAGCCCCTCCTACGAGCAGTACTTC. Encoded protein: CASTPGSPSYEQYF.

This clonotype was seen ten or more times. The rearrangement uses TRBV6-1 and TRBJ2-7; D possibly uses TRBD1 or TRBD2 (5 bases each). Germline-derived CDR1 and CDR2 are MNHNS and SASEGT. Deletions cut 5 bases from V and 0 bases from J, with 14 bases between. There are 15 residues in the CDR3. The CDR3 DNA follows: TGTGCCAGCAGTACCCGGGACCGCCACTCCTACGAGCAGTACTTC. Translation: CASSTRDRHSYEQYF.

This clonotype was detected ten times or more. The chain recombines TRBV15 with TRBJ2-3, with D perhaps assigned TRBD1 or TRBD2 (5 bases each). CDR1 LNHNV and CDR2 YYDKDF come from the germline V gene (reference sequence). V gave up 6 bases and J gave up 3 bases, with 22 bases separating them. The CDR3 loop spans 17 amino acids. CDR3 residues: CATSRPPGPVKTDTQYF. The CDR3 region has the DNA TGTGCCACCAGTAGGCCGCCGGGACCGGTAAAGACAGATACGCAGTATTTT.

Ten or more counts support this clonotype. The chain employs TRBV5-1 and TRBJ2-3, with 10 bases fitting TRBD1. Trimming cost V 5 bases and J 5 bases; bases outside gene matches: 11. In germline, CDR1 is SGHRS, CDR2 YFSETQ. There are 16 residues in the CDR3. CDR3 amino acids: CASRLTGTGVVDTQYF. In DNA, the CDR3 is TGCGCCAGCAGACTCACCGGGACAGGGGTGGTAGATACGCAGTATTTT.

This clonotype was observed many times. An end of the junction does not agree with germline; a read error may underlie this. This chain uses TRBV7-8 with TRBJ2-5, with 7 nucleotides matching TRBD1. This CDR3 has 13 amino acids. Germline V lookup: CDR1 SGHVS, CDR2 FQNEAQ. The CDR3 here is CASSLEGAARMNF. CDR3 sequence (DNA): TGTGCCAGCAGCTTAGAGGGGGCGGCCAGGATGAACTTC.

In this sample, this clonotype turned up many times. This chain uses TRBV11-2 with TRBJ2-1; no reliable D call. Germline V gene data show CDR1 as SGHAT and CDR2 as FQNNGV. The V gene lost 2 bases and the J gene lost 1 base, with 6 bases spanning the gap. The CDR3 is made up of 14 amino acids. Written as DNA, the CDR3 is TGTGCCAGCAGCTTAACAGATTCCTACAATGAGCAGTTCTTC. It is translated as CASSLTDSYNEQFF.

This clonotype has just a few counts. The CDR3 region is CASRTSGGSQETQYF. DNA for the CDR3: TGCGCCAGCAGGACTAGCGGGGGGTCGCAAGAGACCCAGTACTTC. V usage is TRBV5-1 and J usage is TRBJ2-5, with 13 bases lining up with TRBD2. Germline CDR1 and CDR2: SGHRS and YFSETQ. This CDR3 is built from 15 residues. V trimming: 5 bases; J trimming: 2 bases; junction bases outside the gene matches: 3.

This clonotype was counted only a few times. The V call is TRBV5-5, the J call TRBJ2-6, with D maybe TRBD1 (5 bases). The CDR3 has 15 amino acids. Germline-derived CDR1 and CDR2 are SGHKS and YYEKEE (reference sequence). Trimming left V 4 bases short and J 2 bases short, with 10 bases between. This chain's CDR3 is CASSPTETGANVLTF. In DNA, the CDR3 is TGTGCCAGCAGCCCGACAGAGACTGGGGCCAACGTCCTGACTTTC.

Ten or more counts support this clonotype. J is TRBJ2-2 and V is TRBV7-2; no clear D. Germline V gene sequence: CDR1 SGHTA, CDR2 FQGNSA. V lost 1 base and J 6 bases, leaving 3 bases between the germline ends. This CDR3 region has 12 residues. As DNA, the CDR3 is TGTGCCAGCAGCTTAGAAGCCGGGGAGCTGTTTTTT. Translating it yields CASSLEAGELFF. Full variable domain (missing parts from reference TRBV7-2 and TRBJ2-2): GAGVSQSPSNKVTEKGKDVELRCDPISGHTALYWYRQSLGQGLEFLIYFQGNSAPDKSGLPSDRFSAERTGGSVSTLTIQRTQQEDSAVYLCASSLEAGELFFGEGSRLTVL.

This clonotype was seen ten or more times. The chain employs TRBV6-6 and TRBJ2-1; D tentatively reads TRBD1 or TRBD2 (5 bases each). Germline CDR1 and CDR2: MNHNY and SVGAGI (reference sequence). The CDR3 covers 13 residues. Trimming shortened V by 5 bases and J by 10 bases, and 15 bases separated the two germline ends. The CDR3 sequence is CASSGDGALEQFF. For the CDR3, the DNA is TGTGCCAGCAGTGGGGACGGGGCCCTCGAGCAGTTCTTC.

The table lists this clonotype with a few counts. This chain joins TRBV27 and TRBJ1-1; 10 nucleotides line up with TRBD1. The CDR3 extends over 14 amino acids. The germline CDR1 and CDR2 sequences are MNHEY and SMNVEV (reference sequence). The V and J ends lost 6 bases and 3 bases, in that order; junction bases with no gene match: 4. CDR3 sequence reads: CASSRTGGYTEAFF. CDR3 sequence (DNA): TGTGCCAGCAGCCGGACAGGGGGGTACACTGAAGCTTTCTTT.